This TCR beta chain was profiled in a study of T-cell reconstitution after alpha-beta-depleted transplantation in children. General observations from the study: There were reportedly several hundred expanded graft clones from which alpha-beta T cells came about two months after transplant. It was newly produced T cells that mostly accounted for T-cell counts and diversity one year after transplant.

Points on this clonotype: Its specificity is not known.

Unique molecular identifiers were used to barcode this TCRbeta library. TCRdb re-called the PCR reads through MiXCR, storing one row per CDR3 protein. The data show over 450,000 distinct CDR3 sequences, about 10% seen once. There are 14 residues in the CDR3. The ends were cut back, 3 bases at V and 2 bases at J, with 11 bases in the middle. CDR1 SGHTA and CDR2 FQGNSA come from the germline V gene. This chain links TRBV7-2 with TRBJ2-7; the D gene is possibly TRBD1 (6 bases). The starting material was PBMCs, obtained before TCRalphabeta/CD19-depleted stem cell transplant. This clonotype was obtained from a child between 2 and 9 years old with inherited bone marrow failure, due to receive a stem cell transplant. CDR3 sequence reads: CASSFTGFTYEQYF. The CDR3, as DNA: TGTGCCAGCAGCTTTACAGGGTTTACCTACGAGCAGTACTTC.